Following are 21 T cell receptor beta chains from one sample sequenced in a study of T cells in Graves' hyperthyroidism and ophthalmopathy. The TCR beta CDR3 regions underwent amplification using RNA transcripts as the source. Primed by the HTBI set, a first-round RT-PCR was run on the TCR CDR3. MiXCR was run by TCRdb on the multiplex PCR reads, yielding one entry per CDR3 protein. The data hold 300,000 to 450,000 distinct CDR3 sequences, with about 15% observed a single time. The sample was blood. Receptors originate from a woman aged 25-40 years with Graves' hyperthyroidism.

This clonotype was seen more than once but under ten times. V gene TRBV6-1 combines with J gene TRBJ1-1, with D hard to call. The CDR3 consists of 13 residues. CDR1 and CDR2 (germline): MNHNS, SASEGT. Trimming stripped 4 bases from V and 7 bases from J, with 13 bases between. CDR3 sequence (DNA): TGTGCCAGCAGTGTACGAGCATGGGATGAAGCTTTCTTT. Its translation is CASSVRAWDEAFF.

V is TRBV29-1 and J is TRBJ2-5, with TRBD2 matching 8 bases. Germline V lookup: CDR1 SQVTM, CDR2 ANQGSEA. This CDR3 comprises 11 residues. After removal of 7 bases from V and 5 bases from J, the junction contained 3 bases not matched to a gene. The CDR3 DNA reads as TGCAGCGCGGGGGGGGGCGAGACCCAGTACTTC. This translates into CSAGGGETQYF.

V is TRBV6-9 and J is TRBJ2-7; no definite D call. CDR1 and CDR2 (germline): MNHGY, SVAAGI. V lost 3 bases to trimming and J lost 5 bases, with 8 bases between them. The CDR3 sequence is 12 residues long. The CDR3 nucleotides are TGTGCCAGCAGTTACAAAGGGCACGAGCAGTACTTC. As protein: CASSYKGHEQYF.

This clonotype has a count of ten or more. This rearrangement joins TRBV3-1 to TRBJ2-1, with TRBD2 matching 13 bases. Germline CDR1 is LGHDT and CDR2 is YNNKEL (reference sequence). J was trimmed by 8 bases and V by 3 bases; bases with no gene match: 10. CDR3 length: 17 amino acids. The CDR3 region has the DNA TGTGCCAGCAGCCATCAGAAGAAACTAGCGGGAGGGTATGAGCAGTTCTTC. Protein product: CASSHQKKLAGGYEQFF.

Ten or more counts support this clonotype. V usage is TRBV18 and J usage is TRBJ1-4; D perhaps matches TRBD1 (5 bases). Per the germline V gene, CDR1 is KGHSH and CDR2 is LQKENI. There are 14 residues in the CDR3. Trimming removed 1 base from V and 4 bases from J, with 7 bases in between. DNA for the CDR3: TGTGCCAGCTCACCACGACAGCTTAATGAAAAACTGTTTTTT. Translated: CASSPRQLNEKLFF.

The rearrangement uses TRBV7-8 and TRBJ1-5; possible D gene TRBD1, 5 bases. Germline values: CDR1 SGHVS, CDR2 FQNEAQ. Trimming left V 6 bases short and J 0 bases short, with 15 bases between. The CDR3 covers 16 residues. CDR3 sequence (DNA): TGTGCCAGCAGACCCATCCGCGGGGGTAGCAATCAGCCCCAGCATTTT. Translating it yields CASRPIRGGSNQPQHF.

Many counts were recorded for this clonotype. CDR3 bases: TGTGCCAGCAGTAGGGACAGGGAAGGAGAGACCCAGTACTTC. Its translation is CASSRDREGETQYF. The rearrangement links TRBV12-3 or TRBV12-4 to TRBJ2-5; 9 bases fit TRBD1. The V gene end was trimmed by 5 bases and the J gene end by 4 bases; junction bases not matched to a gene: 5. CDR3 length equals 14 residues.

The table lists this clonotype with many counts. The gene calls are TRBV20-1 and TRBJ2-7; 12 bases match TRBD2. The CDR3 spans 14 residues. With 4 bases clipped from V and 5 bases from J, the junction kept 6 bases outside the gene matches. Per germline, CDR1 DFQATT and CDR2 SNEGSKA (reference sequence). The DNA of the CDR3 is TGCAGTGCTATACCGGGACTAGCGGGCAACGAGCAGTACTTC. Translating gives CSAIPGLAGNEQYF.

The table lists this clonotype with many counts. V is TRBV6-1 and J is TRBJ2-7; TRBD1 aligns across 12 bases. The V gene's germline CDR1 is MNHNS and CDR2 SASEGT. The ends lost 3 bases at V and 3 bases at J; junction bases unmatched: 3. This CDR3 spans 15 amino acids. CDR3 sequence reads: CASSDWDRGLYEQYF. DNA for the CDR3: TGTGCCAGCAGTGATTGGGACAGGGGGCTCTACGAGCAGTACTTC.

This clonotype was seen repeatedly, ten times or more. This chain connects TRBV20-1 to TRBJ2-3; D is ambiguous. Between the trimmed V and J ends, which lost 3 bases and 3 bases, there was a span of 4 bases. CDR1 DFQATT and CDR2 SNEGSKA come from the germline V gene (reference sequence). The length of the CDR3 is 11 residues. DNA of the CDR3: TGCAGTGCTAGTTATACAGATACGCAGTATTTT. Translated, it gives CSASYTDTQYF.

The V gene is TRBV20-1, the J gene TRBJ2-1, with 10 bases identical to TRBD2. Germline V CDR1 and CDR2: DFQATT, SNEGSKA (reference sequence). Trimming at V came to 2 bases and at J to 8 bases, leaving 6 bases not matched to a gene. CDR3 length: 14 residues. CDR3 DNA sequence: TGCAGTGCTAGAAAAGCGGGAGGGCCTGATGAGCAGTTCTTC. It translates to CSARKAGGPDEQFF.

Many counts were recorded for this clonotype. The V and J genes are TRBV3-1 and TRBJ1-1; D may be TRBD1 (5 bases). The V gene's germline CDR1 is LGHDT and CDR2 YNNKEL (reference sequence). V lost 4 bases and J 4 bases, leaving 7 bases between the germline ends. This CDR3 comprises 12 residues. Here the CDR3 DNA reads TGTGCCAGCAGCCCAGGGAGCACTGAAGCTTTCTTT. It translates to CASSPGSTEAFF.

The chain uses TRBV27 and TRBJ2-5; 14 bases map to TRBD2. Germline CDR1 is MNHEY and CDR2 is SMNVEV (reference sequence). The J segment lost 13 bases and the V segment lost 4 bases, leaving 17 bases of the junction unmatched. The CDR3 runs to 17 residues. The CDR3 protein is CASSYWTSGRPAMVLYF. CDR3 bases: TGTGCCAGCAGTTACTGGACTAGCGGGAGGCCGGCGATGGTACTGTACTTC.

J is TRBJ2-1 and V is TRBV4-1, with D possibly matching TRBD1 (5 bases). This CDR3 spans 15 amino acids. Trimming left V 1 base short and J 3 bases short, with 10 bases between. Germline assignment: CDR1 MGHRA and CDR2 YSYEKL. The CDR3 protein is CASSQAPDSYNEQFF. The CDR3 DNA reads TGCGCCAGCAGCCAAGCCCCCGACAGCTACAATGAGCAGTTCTTC.

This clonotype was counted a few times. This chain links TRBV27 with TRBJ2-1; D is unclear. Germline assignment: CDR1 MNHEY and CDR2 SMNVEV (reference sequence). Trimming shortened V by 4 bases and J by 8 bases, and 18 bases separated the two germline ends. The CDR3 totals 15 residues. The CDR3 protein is CASSSLEVTRDEQFF. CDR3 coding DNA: TGTGCCAGCAGTTCCCTAGAAGTGACTCGGGATGAGCAGTTCTTC.

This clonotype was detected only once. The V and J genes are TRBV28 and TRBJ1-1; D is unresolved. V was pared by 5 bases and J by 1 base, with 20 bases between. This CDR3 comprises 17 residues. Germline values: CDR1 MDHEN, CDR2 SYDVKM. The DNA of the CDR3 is TGTGCCAGCAGTATCCGCGGACTACAGTGGGCGAACACTGAAGCTTTCTTT. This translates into CASSIRGLQWANTEAFF.

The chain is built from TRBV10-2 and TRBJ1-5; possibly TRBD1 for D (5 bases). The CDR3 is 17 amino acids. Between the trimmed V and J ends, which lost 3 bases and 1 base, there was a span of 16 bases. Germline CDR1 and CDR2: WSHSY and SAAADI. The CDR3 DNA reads TGCGCCAGCAGTGATATCCAGGGTCGGGCAAGCAATCAGCCCCAGCATTTT. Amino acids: CASSDIQGRASNQPQHF.

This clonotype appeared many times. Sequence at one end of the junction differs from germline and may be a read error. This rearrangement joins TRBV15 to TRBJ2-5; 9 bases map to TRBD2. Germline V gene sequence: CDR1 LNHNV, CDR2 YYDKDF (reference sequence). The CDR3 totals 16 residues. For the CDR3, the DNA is TGTGCCACCAGCGGAGAGACTAGCGGATCGTTGGAGACCCAGTACTTC. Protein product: CATSGETSGSLETQYF.

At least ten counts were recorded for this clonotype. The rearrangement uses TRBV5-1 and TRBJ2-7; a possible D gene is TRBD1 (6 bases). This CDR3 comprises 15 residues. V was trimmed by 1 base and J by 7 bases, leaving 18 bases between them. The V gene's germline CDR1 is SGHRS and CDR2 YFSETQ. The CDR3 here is CASSLIARGSGEQYF. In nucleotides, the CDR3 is TGCGCCAGCAGCTTGATAGCCAGGGGCTCGGGGGAGCAGTACTTC.

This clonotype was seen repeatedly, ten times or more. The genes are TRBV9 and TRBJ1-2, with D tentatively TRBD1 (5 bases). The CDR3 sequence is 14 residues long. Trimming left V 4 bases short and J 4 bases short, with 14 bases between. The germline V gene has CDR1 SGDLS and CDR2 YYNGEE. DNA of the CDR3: TGTGCCAGCAGCTCAGGGCAGGGCGTCTATGGCTACACCTTC. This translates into CASSSGQGVYGYTF.

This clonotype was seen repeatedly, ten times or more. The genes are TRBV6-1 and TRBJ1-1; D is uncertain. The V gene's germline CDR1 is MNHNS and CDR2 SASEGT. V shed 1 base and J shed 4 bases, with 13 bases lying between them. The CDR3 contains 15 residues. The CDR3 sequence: CASSEGSFGRTEAFF. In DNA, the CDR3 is TGTGCCAGCAGTGAAGGCTCGTTCGGACGCACTGAAGCTTTCTTT.